The clone carrying this TCR beta chain was recorded a few times. Its antigen remains unidentified. Cell sorting via CD45RO/CCR7/CD25/CD127/CD95/CD27 was performed to obtain CD4+ naive, central memory, regulatory and stem cell-like memory cells. Sort purity for all populations was recorded as exceeding 98%. Every bit of the isolated RNA underwent reverse transcription, so sequencing read expressed TCRB transcripts. The method was immunoSEQ multiplex PCR; TCRdb's version includes in-frame clones alone and lacks a portion of them. The sample holds a few hundred thousand clones, about 25% seen once. This sample was included in a study of beta chain features in type 1 diabetes. The germline V gene has CDR1 KGHSH and CDR2 LQKENI. The CDR3 loop spans 13 amino acids. Trimming removed 5 bases from V and 2 bases from J, with 9 bases in between. Whole-study results and caveats: A pattern of fewer insertions and more deletions at VDJ junctions was seen in type 1 diabetes patients. For patients, the naive, central memory and Treg TCRB repertoires appeared more alike than for healthy donors.

The chain recombines TRBV18 with TRBJ1-1; D gene ambiguous. Sequencing input: central memory CD4+ T cells from blood. This TCR was recovered from a man aged 25-45 years in good health. CDR3 protein: CASSTTGNTEAFF. The DNA of the CDR3 is TGTGCCAGCTCAACAACGGGAAACACTGAAGCTTTCTTT.